A single sample gave rise to the 32 T cell receptor beta chains below, sequenced in a study of cytomegalovirus exposure and HLA in healthy donors. The PCR used 60 Vbeta and 13 Jbeta primers. Clones were read by immunoSEQ multiplex PCR, and TCRdb kept only the in-frame ones, dropping some. The sample has some 130,000 clones, around three quarters seen once. The sequencing sample was made of PBMCs. These TCRs come from a male donor in good health and CMV-seropositive.

V gene TRBV5-1 combines with J gene TRBJ2-2; no definite D call. The CDR3 spans 12 residues. V was cut by 6 bases and J by 7 bases, with 10 bases left in between. Germline CDR1 and CDR2: SGHRS and YFSETQ. This CDR3 is CASTPPSGELFF. Written as DNA, the CDR3 is TGCGCCAGCACCCCCCCCAGCGGGGAGCTGTTTTTT.

This clone was picked up a small number of times. The CDR3 protein is CASRGTGWVLGYTF. CDR3 nucleotide sequence: TGTGCCAGCAGAGGGACAGGGTGGGTCCTTGGCTACACCTTC. The genes are TRBV5-8 and TRBJ1-2; TRBD1 aligns across 9 bases. Germline V gene sequence: CDR1 SGHTS, CDR2 YDEGEE. This CDR3 has 14 residues. J lost 7 bases, V lost 5 bases, and 9 bases had no gene match.

This clone was counted between two and nine times. The chain employs TRBV6-1 and TRBJ2-5, with TRBD2 as a possible D gene (6 bases). The J call may be incorrect, as the DNA end agrees better with TRBJ2-7. This CDR3 has 14 amino acids. Germline V gene sequence: CDR1 MNHNS, CDR2 SASEGT. The CDR3 region has the DNA TGTGCCAGTATCCTGGATCAGGGAGGCTACGAGCAGTACTTC. Its protein is CASILDQGGYEQYF.

The rearrangement joins TRBV28 to TRBJ1-5, with 10 bases identical to TRBD1. Trimming took 5 bases from V and 4 from J; bases not matched to a gene: 5. The length of the CDR3 is 15 residues. CDR1 and CDR2 from the germline V gene are MDHEN and SYDVKM. The CDR3 reads CASSHGDRGNQPQHF. Written as DNA, the CDR3 is TGTGCCAGCAGTCATGGGGACAGGGGAAATCAGCCCCAGCATTTT.

The chain has TRBV5-1 and TRBJ2-2; D perhaps matches TRBD2 (6 bases). This CDR3 is 14 amino acids long. Germline CDR1 SGHRS, CDR2 YFSETQ. The ends were cut back, 3 bases at V and 7 bases at J, with 13 bases in the middle. The CDR3 region is CASSSGGRGGELFF. In DNA, the CDR3 is TGCGCCAGCAGCTCCGGGGGACGAGGCGGGGAGCTGTTTTTT.

This chain uses TRBV7-2 with TRBJ2-5, with 7 bases identical to TRBD1. The J call is doubtful: the DNA matches TRBJ2-7 better. Looked up from germline, CDR1 is SGHTA and CDR2 is FQGNSA. The CDR3 contains 14 residues. DNA of the CDR3: TGTGCCAGCAGCTTAAAGGGGGCGCAAAGCGAGCAGTACTTC. Protein product: CASSLKGAQSEQYF.

The V call is TRBV29-1, the J call TRBJ2-1, with 7 bases that match TRBD2. With 4 bases clipped from V and 10 bases from J, the junction kept 7 bases outside the gene matches. The CDR3 loop spans 12 amino acids. CDR1 is SQVTM and CDR2 is ANQGSEA in the germline V gene. Written as DNA, the CDR3 is TGCAGCGTTGGGGGCTCGGGGGGAGAGCAGTTCTTC. This sequence encodes CSVGGSGGEQFF.

The chain carries TRBV6-1 and TRBJ2-5; D possibly corresponds to TRBD1 (5 bases). V was clipped by 6 bases and J by 4 bases, with 12 bases between them. The CDR3 is made up of 13 amino acids. Germline values: CDR1 MNHNS, CDR2 SASEGT. This CDR3 reads CASRPRVTETQYF. DNA of the CDR3: TGTGCCAGCAGACCCAGGGTTACAGAGACCCAGTACTTC.

The J gene is TRBJ2-7, the V gene TRBV4-1, with 9 bases identical to TRBD1. J gave up 5 bases and V 4 bases, and 12 bases lay outside the gene matches. Germline assignment: CDR1 MGHRA and CDR2 YSYEKL. The CDR3 totals 16 residues. Written as DNA, the CDR3 is TGCGCCAGCAGCCCAGGAGGGACAGGGTTGAAAGACGAGCAGTACTTC. Protein sequence: CASSPGGTGLKDEQYF.

This clone was detected a few times. The J gene is TRBJ1-4, the V gene TRBV2; a weak D match, TRBD1 (5 bases). Germline V gene data show CDR1 as SNHLY and CDR2 as FYNNEI. This CDR3 has 14 amino acids. V lost 4 bases to trimming and J lost 8 bases, with 14 bases between them. CDR3 amino acids: CASSVGRVIEKLFF. The CDR3 DNA follows: TGTGCCAGCAGTGTTGGCAGGGTAATCGAAAAACTGTTTTTT.

The chain uses TRBV7-4 and TRBJ1-5; 8 nucleotides match TRBD1. The CDR3 is made up of 16 amino acids. V dropped 1 base and J dropped 5; count of bases not matched to a gene: 7. Germline V lookup: CDR1 SGHVT, CDR2 SQSDAQ. The CDR3 DNA follows: TGTGCCAGCAGCTTAGTATATCAGGGGGCTTATCAGCCCCAGCATTTT. Translation: CASSLVYQGAYQPQHF.

The chain combines TRBV11-2 with TRBJ2-7, with 9 nucleotides matching TRBD2. The length of the CDR3 is 17 residues. Trimming at V came to 4 bases and at J to 0 bases, leaving 10 bases not matched to a gene. Looked up from germline, CDR1 is SGHAT and CDR2 is FQNNGV. CDR3 loop: CASSSTSTSGPSYEQYF. The CDR3 coding sequence is TGTGCCAGCAGCTCAACCTCTACTAGCGGGCCCTCCTACGAGCAGTACTTC.

The chain recombines TRBV30 with TRBJ2-4; the match to TRBD2 covers 11 bases. From germline, CDR1 is GTSNPN and CDR2 SVGIG (reference sequence). Trimming took 2 bases from V and 9 from J; bases not matched to a gene: 6. CDR3 size: 14 residues. CDR3 region: CAWSPTSGRSIQYF. The CDR3 region has the DNA TGTGCCTGGAGTCCAACTAGCGGGAGAAGCATTCAGTACTTC.

The V gene is TRBV7-3, the J gene TRBJ1-1; D gene ambiguous. CDR1 is SGHTA and CDR2 is FQGTGA in the germline V gene. The CDR3 spans 13 residues. Trimming shortened V by 4 bases and J by 0 bases, and 6 bases separated the two germline ends. The CDR3 DNA reads TGTGCCAGCAGCTCTGGCTTGAACACTGAAGCTTTCTTT. Its protein product is CASSSGLNTEAFF.

This clone is a singleton in its sample. This rearrangement joins TRBV27 to TRBJ1-5; D gene ambiguous. The CDR3 runs 12 residues. V was clipped by 8 bases and J by 4 bases, with 9 bases between them. Germline lookup yields CDR1 MNHEY and CDR2 SMNVEV (reference sequence). CDR3 protein: CASAGSNQPQHF. Here the CDR3 DNA reads TGTGCCAGCGCGGGGAGTAATCAGCCCCAGCATTTT.

The rearrangement uses TRBV6-1 and TRBJ2-7; maybe TRBD2 (5 bases). The CDR3 is 12 residues long. From germline, CDR1 is MNHNS and CDR2 SASEGT. With 8 bases removed from V and 3 bases from J, the gap between germline ends came to 11 bases. CDR3 loop: CASGAGGYEQYF. The DNA for the CDR3 is TGTGCCAGCGGAGCTGGAGGCTACGAGCAGTACTTC.

The chain links TRBV2 to TRBJ1-1; 7 nucleotides agree with TRBD1. V was clipped by 3 bases and J by 5 bases; unmatched bases: 9. Germline CDR1 is SNHLY and CDR2 is FYNNEI. CDR3 size: 15 residues. The CDR3 loop reads CASSEDRRVRTEAFF. Here the CDR3 DNA reads TGTGCCAGCAGTGAGGACAGGCGGGTAAGAACTGAAGCTTTCTTT.

The rearrangement links TRBV11-3 to TRBJ2-1, with 12 bases aligning to TRBD1. CDR3 size: 15 residues. J lost 8 bases, V lost 5 bases, and 7 bases had no gene match. Germline values: CDR1 SGHNT, CDR2 YENEEA. CDR3 coding DNA: TGTGCCAGCAGCAAAGGGACAGGGGGCGGCGATGAGCAGTTCTTC. Its translation is CASSKGTGGGDEQFF.

CDR3 sequence (DNA): TGCGCCAGCAGCCACGGACAGATCGCCTACGAGCAGTACTTC. Amino acid sequence: CASSHGQIAYEQYF. The V call is TRBV5-1, the J call TRBJ2-7, with D perhaps matching TRBD1 (6 bases). Germline V CDR1 and CDR2: SGHRS, YFSETQ. The V end lost 4 bases, the J end lost 2 bases, and 13 bases lay between the germline ends. CDR3 length equals 14 residues.

In this sample, this clone turned up a few times. The chain has TRBV18 and TRBJ2-1, with 9 bases aligning to TRBD1. V was pared by 3 bases and J by 4 bases, with 4 bases of the junction left unmatched. Germline CDR1 KGHSH, CDR2 LQKENI. This CDR3 spans 15 amino acids. CDR3 sequence (DNA): TGTGCCAGCTCACCGTCGGGACAGGGATACAATGAGCAGTTCTTC. Its protein is CASSPSGQGYNEQFF.

The rearrangement uses TRBV5-4 and TRBJ2-7, with a possible D match to TRBD2 (7 bases). The V end lost 0 bases, the J end lost 3 bases, and 13 bases lay between the germline ends. There are 15 residues in the CDR3. Germline CDR1 SGHNT, CDR2 YYREEE (reference sequence). The CDR3 protein is CASSLGGREHYEQYF. CDR3 DNA sequence: TGTGCCAGCAGCTTGGGGGGGCGGGAGCACTACGAGCAGTACTTC. Together with reference TRBV5-4 and TRBJ2-7, the CDR3 gives the full variable domain: ETGVTQSPTHLIKTRGQQVTLRCSSQSGHNTVSWYQQALGQGPQFIFQYYREEENGRGNFPPRFSGLQFPNYSSELNVNALELDDSALYLCASSLGGREHYEQYFGPGTRLTVT.

The chain joins TRBV5-4 to TRBJ2-7; the D gene is possibly TRBD2 (5 bases). V lost 5 bases and J 6 bases, leaving 12 bases between the germline ends. The CDR3 contains 12 residues. Germline assignment: CDR1 SGHNT and CDR2 YYREEE (reference sequence). The CDR3 sequence is CASRLDSLEQYF. CDR3 sequence (DNA): TGTGCCAGCAGACTGGACTCTCTCGAGCAGTACTTC.

The chain is built from TRBV7-6 and TRBJ2-7; 9 bases are shared with TRBD1. This CDR3 comprises 13 residues. The germline V gene has CDR1 SGHVS and CDR2 FNYEAQ. V lost 3 bases, J lost 4 bases, and 1 base stayed unmatched. The CDR3 sequence is CASSFGTGYEQYF. The CDR3 nucleotides read TGTGCCAGCAGCTTCGGGACAGGGTACGAGCAGTACTTC.

The rearrangement uses TRBV28 and TRBJ2-3; 7 nucleotides align to TRBD1. In germline, CDR1 is MDHEN, CDR2 SYDVKM. This CDR3 contains 15 residues. J gave up 2 bases and V 7 bases, and 9 bases lay outside the gene matches. CDR3 in amino acids: CASTSPGGYTDTQYF. The CDR3, as DNA: TGTGCCAGCACCTCCCCAGGGGGTTACACAGATACGCAGTATTTT.

V and J are TRBV7-3 and TRBJ2-3, with a weak D call TRBD2 (6 bases). The CDR3 extends over 17 amino acids. The germline CDR1 and CDR2 sequences are SGHTA and FQGTGA. V lost 1 base, J lost 4 bases, and 18 bases lay in between. The DNA for the CDR3 is TGTGCCAGCAGCTTAATTTCCGGCGCGGGACCGTCAGATACGCAGTATTTT. This sequence encodes CASSLISGAGPSDTQYF. Full variable domain (rest looked up from reference TRBV7-3 and TRBJ2-3): GAGVSQTPSNKVTEKGKYVELRCDPISGHTALYWYRQSLGQGPEFLIYFQGTGAADDSGLPNDRFFAVRPEGSVSTLKIQRTERGDSAVYLCASSLISGAGPSDTQYFGPGTRLTVL.

The rearrangement uses TRBV7-2 and TRBJ2-1; D might be TRBD2 (6 bases). V gave up 1 base and J gave up 2 bases, with 9 bases separating them. The CDR3 is made up of 15 amino acids. Germline assignment: CDR1 SGHTA and CDR2 FQGNSA. CDR3: CASSLVSGTYNEQFF. The CDR3 DNA is TGTGCCAGCAGCTTAGTTAGCGGTACCTACAATGAGCAGTTCTTC.

This rearrangement joins TRBV18 to TRBJ2-2; TRBD2 is a possible D gene (6 bases). The V and J ends lost 0 bases and 2 bases respectively, with 10 bases between them. The germline gives CDR1 KGHSH, CDR2 LQKENI. This CDR3 has 16 residues. The CDR3 is CASSPPLAVNTGELFF. As DNA, the CDR3 is TGTGCCAGCTCACCACCACTAGCCGTCAACACCGGGGAGCTGTTTTTT. Supplemented by reference TRBV18 and TRBJ2-2, the full variable domain reads NAGVMQNPRHLVRRRGQEARLRCSPMKGHSHVYWYRQLPEEGLKFMVYLQKENIIDESGMPKERFSAEFPKEGPSILRIQQVVRGDSAAYFCASSPPLAVNTGELFFGEGSRLTVL.

The chain combines TRBV21-1 with TRBJ1-6; the tabulated D call, TRBD1, remains unverified against the DNA. TRBV21-1 is listed as a pseudogene. The CDR3 contains 16 residues. The CDR3 nucleotides are TGTGCCAGCAGCGAACAGGGGGCGTTCTATAATTCACCCCTCCACTTT. Protein product: CASSEQGAFYNSPLHF.

This clone came up a few times. The gene calls are TRBV6-1 and TRBJ2-1; TRBD2 matches 8 bases. The CDR3 covers 15 residues. The V gene end was trimmed by 7 bases and the J gene end by 2 bases; junction bases not matched to a gene: 7. Germline CDR1 and CDR2: MNHNS and SASEGT. CDR3 DNA: TGTGCCAGCACCTCAGGTAGCGGGACCTACAATGAGCAGTTCTTC. This translates into CASTSGSGTYNEQFF.

The rearrangement uses TRBV6-5 and TRBJ1-2; no reliable D call. V was trimmed by 2 bases and J by 3 bases, leaving 16 bases between them. Germline CDR1 is MNHEY and CDR2 is SVGAGI. CDR3 length equals 16 residues. CDR3 sequence reads: CASSYGSGPMDYGYTF. CDR3 DNA: TGTGCCAGCAGTTACGGGAGCGGGCCTATGGACTATGGCTACACCTTC.

The chain couples TRBV28 to TRBJ1-1; TRBD1 matches at 8 bases. Trimming took 1 base from V and 5 from J; bases not matched to a gene: 18. The CDR3 contains 19 residues. From germline, CDR1 is MDHEN and CDR2 SYDVKM. The CDR3 DNA sequence: TGTGCCAGCAGTTTATCCTTGACCCCCCAGGGGGCTAGTTGGACTGAAGCTTTCTTT. It yields the protein CASSLSLTPQGASWTEAFF.

V usage is TRBV10-3 and J usage is TRBJ1-2; 9 nucleotides line up with TRBD1. Germline CDR1 reads ENHRY; CDR2 reads SYGVKD. Trimming took 4 bases from V and 3 from J; bases not matched to a gene: 6. The CDR3 loop spans 15 amino acids. The CDR3 nucleotides are TGTGCCATCAGTGGGGGGGACAGGGATTACTATGGCTACACCTTC. Translating it yields CAISGGDRDYYGYTF.